This T cell receptor (beta chain) came from a study of blood T cell repertoires in COVID-19. Study-level background: In each case, the material was cDNA or gDNA derived from T cells, B-cell-depleted T cells, or PBMCs.

Measured with immunoSEQ multiplex PCR; TCRdb has only the in-frame clones, and not every one. The table records a few hundred thousand clones, around nine tenths of them present only once. The CDR3 runs 18 residues. V was shortened by 4 bases and J by 3 bases, with 22 bases between the two germline ends. CDR1 and CDR2 from the germline V gene are LGHNA and YNFKEQ. Assignment of participants to cohorts was predicated upon participant-reported clinical history. The chain employs TRBV4-2 and TRBJ2-1; D is perhaps TRBD1 (7 bases). The clonotype was recovered from a woman aged 18 to 35 who had recovered from COVID-19. What was sequenced was PBMCs or T cells enriched from blood (not recorded which). As DNA, the CDR3 is TGTGCCAGCAGCCTAGCAATGGGGGGACAGAGGCTCTACAATGAGCAGTTCTTC. The encoded protein is CASSLAMGGQRLYNEQFF.